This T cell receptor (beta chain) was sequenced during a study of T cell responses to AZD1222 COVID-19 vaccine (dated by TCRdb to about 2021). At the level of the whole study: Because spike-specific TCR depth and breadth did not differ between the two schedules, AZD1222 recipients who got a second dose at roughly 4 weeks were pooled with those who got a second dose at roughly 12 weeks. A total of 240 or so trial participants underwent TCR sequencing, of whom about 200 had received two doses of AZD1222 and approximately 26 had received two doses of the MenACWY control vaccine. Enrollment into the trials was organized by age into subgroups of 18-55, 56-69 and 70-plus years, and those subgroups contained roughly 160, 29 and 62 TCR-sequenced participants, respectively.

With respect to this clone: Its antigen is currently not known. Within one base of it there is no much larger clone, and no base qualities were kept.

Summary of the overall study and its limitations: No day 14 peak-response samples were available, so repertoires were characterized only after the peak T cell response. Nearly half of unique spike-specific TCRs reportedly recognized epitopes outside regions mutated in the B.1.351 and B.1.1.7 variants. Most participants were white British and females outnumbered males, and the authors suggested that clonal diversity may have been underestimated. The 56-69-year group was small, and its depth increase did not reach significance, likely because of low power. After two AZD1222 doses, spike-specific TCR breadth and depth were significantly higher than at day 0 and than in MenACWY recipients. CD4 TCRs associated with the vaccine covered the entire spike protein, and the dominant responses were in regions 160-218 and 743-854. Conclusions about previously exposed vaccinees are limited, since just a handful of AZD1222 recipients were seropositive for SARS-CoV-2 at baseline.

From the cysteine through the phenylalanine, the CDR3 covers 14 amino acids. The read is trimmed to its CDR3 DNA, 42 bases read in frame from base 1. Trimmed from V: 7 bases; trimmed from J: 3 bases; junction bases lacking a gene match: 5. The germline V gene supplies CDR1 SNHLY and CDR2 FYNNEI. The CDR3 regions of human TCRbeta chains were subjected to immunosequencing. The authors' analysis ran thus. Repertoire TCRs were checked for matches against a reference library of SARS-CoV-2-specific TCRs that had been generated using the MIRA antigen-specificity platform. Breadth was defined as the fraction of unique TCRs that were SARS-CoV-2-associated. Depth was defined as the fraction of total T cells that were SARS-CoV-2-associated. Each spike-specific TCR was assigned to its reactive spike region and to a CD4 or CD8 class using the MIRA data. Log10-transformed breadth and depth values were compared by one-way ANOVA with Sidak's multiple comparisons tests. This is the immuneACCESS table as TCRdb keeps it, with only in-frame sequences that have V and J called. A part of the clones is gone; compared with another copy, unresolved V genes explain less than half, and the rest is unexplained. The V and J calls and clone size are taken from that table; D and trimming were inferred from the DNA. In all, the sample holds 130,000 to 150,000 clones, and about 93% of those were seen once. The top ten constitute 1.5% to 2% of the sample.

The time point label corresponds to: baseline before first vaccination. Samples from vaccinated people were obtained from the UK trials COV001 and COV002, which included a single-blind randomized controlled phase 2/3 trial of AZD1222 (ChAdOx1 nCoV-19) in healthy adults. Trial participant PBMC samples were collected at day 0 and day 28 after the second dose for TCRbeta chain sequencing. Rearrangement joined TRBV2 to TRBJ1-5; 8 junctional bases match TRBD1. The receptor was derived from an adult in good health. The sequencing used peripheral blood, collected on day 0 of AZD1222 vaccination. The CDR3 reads CASNEDRDNQPQHF. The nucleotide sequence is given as TGTGCCAGCAATGAGGACAGGGACAATCAGCCCCAGCATTTT.